The 11 T cell receptor beta chains presented below share a single source sample, sequenced in a study of immune cell composition in non-small cell lung cancer. Repertoires were generated with immunoSEQ multiplex PCR, while TCRdb's copy carries only in-frame clones and drops some. Of around 4,400 clones detected, around 78% appear once; the ten largest clones hold approximately 17%. The material sequenced was lung tumor tissue. The receptors were gathered from a human donor with non-small cell lung cancer.

The chain links TRBV29-1 to TRBJ2-7; the D is unclear. The CDR3 has 13 residues. Germline V gives CDR1 SQVTM, CDR2 ANQGSEA. V was shortened by 4 bases and J by 4 bases, with 14 bases between the two germline ends. The CDR3 bases are TGCAGCGTTGGCGGCCAAGGCAGTTACGAGCAGTACTTC. Its translation is CSVGGQGSYEQYF.

Only one count was recorded for this clone. The chain couples TRBV5-8 to TRBJ2-7; 8 nucleotides align to TRBD1. This CDR3 is built from 15 residues. Germline-derived CDR1 and CDR2 are SGHTS and YDEGEE. V trimming: 3 bases; J trimming: 3 bases; junction bases outside the gene matches: 8. The CDR3 loop is CASSSRTGSYYEQYF. DNA of the CDR3: TGTGCCAGCAGCTCAAGGACAGGGAGTTACTACGAGCAGTACTTC.

The gene calls are TRBV5-1 and TRBJ2-3, with D maybe TRBD2 (6 bases). V was cut by 0 bases and J by 1 base, with 6 bases left in between. CDR3 length: 14 residues. In germline, CDR1 is SGHRS, CDR2 YFSETQ. CDR3 sequence: CASSLGGGTDTQYF. DNA for the CDR3: TGCGCCAGCAGCTTGGGGGGGGGCACAGATACGCAGTATTTT. Based on the CDR3 plus reference TRBV5-1 and TRBJ2-3, the full variable domain is KAGVTQTPRYLIKTRGQQVTLSCSPISGHRSVSWYQQTPGQGLQFLFEYFSETQRNKGNFPGRFSGRQFSNSRSEMNVSTLELGDSALYLCASSLGGGTDTQYFGPGTRLTVL.

CDR3 sequence (DNA): TGTGCCAGCAGCTCCACGCTAGCCGGGGGTCGTGAGCAGTTCTTC. Translating it yields CASSSTLAGGREQFF. V gene TRBV7-2 combines with J gene TRBJ2-1; D is possibly TRBD2 (6 bases). CDR1 and CDR2 from the germline V gene are SGHTA and FQGNSA. This CDR3 is 15 amino acids long. V lost 4 bases and J lost 9, with 19 bases in between.

In its sample, this clone ranks as medium-sized (0.01 to 0.1%). The chain has TRBV27 and TRBJ1-2; 8 bases match TRBD1. This CDR3 is built from 13 residues. CDR1 and CDR2 (germline): MNHEY, SMNVEV (reference sequence). With V trimmed by 7 bases and J by 8 bases, 9 bases remained unmatched. The CDR3 sequence: CASKRQGNWGYTF. CDR3 nucleotides: TGTGCCAGCAAAAGACAGGGGAACTGGGGCTACACCTTC.

V gene TRBV6-1 combines with J gene TRBJ1-2; 7 bases align to TRBD1. V dropped 8 bases and J dropped 2; count of bases not matched to a gene: 5. Germline lookup yields CDR1 MNHNS and CDR2 SASEGT. The CDR3 is 13 residues long. CDR3 nucleotide sequence: TGTGCCAGCTCCGGGACAGCGAACTATGGCTACACCTTC. This sequence encodes CASSGTANYGYTF.

This sequence joins TRBV30 and TRBJ2-5; D possibly corresponds to TRBD1 (5 bases). CDR3 length equals 13 residues. Per the germline V gene, CDR1 is GTSNPN and CDR2 is SVGIG (reference sequence). V shed 3 bases and J shed 5 bases, with 13 bases lying between them. The CDR3 protein is CAWSDGWGETQYF. In DNA form, the CDR3 reads TGTGCCTGGAGCGACGGGTGGGGCGAGACCCAGTACTTC.

The V call is TRBV7-3, the J call TRBJ2-3; maybe TRBD2 (5 bases). From germline, CDR1 is SGHTA and CDR2 FQGTGA. This CDR3 has 17 amino acids. Trimming took off 2 bases at V and 9 bases at J, with 24 bases between the two ends. CDR3 in amino acids: CASSLQRAGGVTETQYF. The CDR3, as DNA: TGTGCCAGCAGCTTACAGAGGGCCGGAGGAGTTACTGAGACGCAGTATTTT.

CDR3 nucleotides: TGTGCCAGCAGCATAAGTACCCAACTAGCCAAAAACATTCAGTACTTC. Translating gives CASSISTQLAKNIQYF. This chain joins TRBV7-8 and TRBJ2-4; the D is unclear. The V end lost 5 bases, the J end lost 0 bases, and 14 bases lay between the germline ends. Per germline, CDR1 SGHVS and CDR2 FQNEAQ. The CDR3 totals 16 residues.

The sample holds a few counts of this clone. The gene calls are TRBV27 and TRBJ1-1; 8 bases line up with TRBD1. From germline, CDR1 is MNHEY and CDR2 SMNVEV (reference sequence). This CDR3 comprises 14 residues. V dropped 5 bases and J dropped 5; count of bases not matched to a gene: 7. CDR3 DNA sequence: TGTGCCAGCAGTCCGAGACAGGGGAAAACTGAAGCTTTCTTT. It yields the protein CASSPRQGKTEAFF.

CDR3 coding DNA: TGCGCCAGCAGCTTGGAAGTCAGAGGGAACACCGGGGAGCTGTTTTTT. Protein product: CASSLEVRGNTGELFF. This chain links TRBV5-1 with TRBJ2-2; D is undetermined. Germline-derived CDR1 and CDR2 are SGHRS and YFSETQ. V was trimmed by 0 bases and J by 1 base, leaving 10 bases between them. This CDR3 region has 16 residues.